A selection of T cell receptor beta chains follows, all from one sample in a study of cytomegalovirus exposure and HLA in healthy donors. The protocol was immunoSEQ multiplex PCR, while the TCRdb copy is restricted to in-frame clones and leaves out a portion. The repertoire holds 200,000 to 250,000 clones, with approximately 82% as singletons. The material sequenced was PBMCs. The receptors originated from a woman between 40 and 50 years old in good health and CMV-seronegative. Each CDR3 is given with its conserved first and last residue. D genes are given only for firm matches. Size tells how often a clone was seen (once, few, many) or the class of an expanded clone, and some rows leave it out.

D gene: NA; V gene: TRBV27; J gene: TRBJ2-7; clone size: NA; CDR3 protein: CASLAPRGEQYF; CDR3 DNA: TGTGCCAGTCTTGCCCCACGGGGAGAGCAGTACTTC
D gene: TRBD1; V gene: TRBV6-1; J gene: TRBJ2-7; clone size: few; CDR3 protein: CASSGRQGGYEQYF; CDR3 DNA: TGTGCCAGCAGTGGGAGACAGGGGGGCTACGAGCAGTACTTC
D gene: TRBD1; V gene: TRBV7-8; J gene: TRBJ2-7; clone size: NA; CDR3 protein: CASSTLDRAGQYF; CDR3 DNA: TGTGCCAGCAGCACTCTCGACAGGGCCGGGCAGTACTTC
D gene: TRBD2; V gene: TRBV7-2; J gene: TRBJ2-3; clone size: NA; CDR3 protein: CASSLELLAGAPGDTQYF; CDR3 DNA: TGTGCCAGCAGCTTAGAACTACTAGCGGGGGCCCCGGGAGATACGCAGTATTTT
D gene: NA; V gene: TRBV9; J gene: TRBJ1-1; clone size: NA; CDR3 protein: CASTPGLSNTEAFF; CDR3 DNA: TGTGCCAGCACCCCGGGACTTTCGAACACTGAAGCTTTCTTT
D gene: TRBD1; V gene: TRBV28; J gene: TRBJ1-2; clone size: NA; CDR3 protein: CASSQIQGNGYTF; CDR3 DNA: TGTGCCAGCAGCCAAATACAGGGGAATGGCTACACCTTC
D gene: TRBD1; V gene: TRBV30; J gene: TRBJ1-5; clone size: NA; CDR3 protein: CAWSTSGGNQPQHF; CDR3 DNA: TGTGCCTGGAGTACGTCAGGGGGAAATCAGCCCCAGCATTTT
D gene: NA; V gene: TRBV28; J gene: TRBJ1-1; clone size: NA; CDR3 protein: CATRNSLNTEAFF; CDR3 DNA: TGTGCCACCCGGAACAGTCTGAACACTGAAGCCTTCTTT
D gene: TRBD1; V gene: TRBV28; J gene: TRBJ1-6; clone size: NA; CDR3 protein: CASRPGQGGSPLHF; CDR3 DNA: TGTGCCAGCAGGCCGGGACAGGGTGGGTCACCCCTCCACTTT
D gene: TRBD2; V gene: TRBV11-3; J gene: TRBJ2-3; clone size: NA; CDR3 protein: CASSLQGGADTQYF; CDR3 DNA: TGTGCCAGCAGCTTACAGGGAGGGGCAGATACGCAGTATTTT
D gene: TRBD1; V gene: TRBV19; J gene: TRBJ2-7; clone size: NA; CDR3 protein: CASSISPGQGYEQYF; CDR3 DNA: TGTGCCAGTAGTATATCCCCCGGACAGGGGTACGAGCAGTACTTC
D gene: TRBD1; V gene: TRBV6-1; J gene: TRBJ1-6; clone size: few; CDR3 protein: CASSEQKGAKNSPLHF; CDR3 DNA: TGTGCCAGCAGTGAACAGAAGGGGGCAAAAAATTCACCCCTCCACTTT
D gene: TRBD1; V gene: TRBV18; J gene: TRBJ1-1; clone size: NA; CDR3 protein: CASSLGQGTNTEAFF; CDR3 DNA: TGTGCCAGCTCACTAGGACAGGGGACGAACACTGAAGCTTTCTTT
D gene: NA; V gene: TRBV29-1; J gene: TRBJ2-7; clone size: NA; CDR3 protein: CSVRLGGYEQYF; CDR3 DNA: TGCAGCGTTCGCTTGGGGGGATACGAGCAGTACTTC
D gene: NA; V gene: TRBV10-3; J gene: TRBJ1-2; clone size: NA; CDR3 protein: CAISDGGALIYGYTF; CDR3 DNA: TGTGCCATCAGTGACGGGGGGGCGCTTATCTATGGCTACACCTTC
D gene: NA; V gene: TRBV4-3; J gene: TRBJ2-1; clone size: NA; CDR3 protein: CASSRSRSYNEQFF; CDR3 DNA: TGCGCCAGCAGCCGCTCGAGGTCCTACAATGAGCAGTTCTTC
D gene: TRBD1; V gene: TRBV11-2; J gene: TRBJ1-2; clone size: NA; CDR3 protein: CASSAQGRANYGYTF; CDR3 DNA: TGTGCCAGCAGCGCACAGGGGAGAGCTAACTATGGCTACACCTTC
D gene: NA; V gene: TRBV14; J gene: TRBJ1-2; clone size: NA; CDR3 protein: CASSQGLGPYGYTF; CDR3 DNA: TGTGCCAGCAGCCAGGGCTTGGGGCCCTATGGCTACACCTTC
D gene: NA; V gene: TRBV6-1; J gene: TRBJ1-5; clone size: NA; CDR3 protein: CASSVRGSQSNSNQPQHF; CDR3 DNA: TGTGCCAGCAGTGTTAGGGGGTCCCAGAGTAATAGCAATCAGCCCCAGCATTTT
D gene: NA; V gene: TRBV7-3; J gene: TRBJ1-1; clone size: NA; CDR3 protein: CASSARMNTEAFF; CDR3 DNA: TGTGCCAGCAGCGCTAGGATGAACACTGAAGCTTTCTTT
D gene: NA; V gene: TRBV29-1; J gene: TRBJ1-1; clone size: NA; CDR3 protein: CSAEAGARTEAFF; CDR3 DNA: TGCAGCGCTGAGGCGGGGGCAAGGACTGAAGCTTTCTTT
D gene: TRBD2; V gene: TRBV27; J gene: TRBJ2-3; clone size: NA; CDR3 protein: CASSLTSGGSTDTQYF; CDR3 DNA: TGTGCCAGCAGCTTGACTAGCGGGGGATCAACAGATACGCAGTATTTT
D gene: TRBD2; V gene: TRBV9; J gene: TRBJ2-3; clone size: NA; CDR3 protein: CASSVSSSGGTDTQYF; CDR3 DNA: TGTGCCAGCAGCGTTTCGTCTAGCGGGGGCACAGATACGCAGTATTTT
D gene: NA; V gene: TRBV6-6; J gene: TRBJ2-1; clone size: NA; CDR3 protein: CASSYSRVYNEQFF; CDR3 DNA: TGTGCCAGCAGTTATTCGAGGGTCTACAATGAGCAGTTCTTC
D gene: NA; V gene: TRBV7-9; J gene: TRBJ2-5; clone size: NA; CDR3 protein: CASSLGGATQYF; CDR3 DNA: TGTGCCAGCAGCTTAGGTGGGGCGACCCAGTACTTC
D gene: NA; V gene: TRBV6-1; J gene: TRBJ1-2; clone size: NA; CDR3 protein: CASSEPHAGQRYGYTF; CDR3 DNA: TGTGCCAGCAGTGAACCCCATGCCGGACAGCGGTATGGCTACACCTTC
D gene: NA; V gene: TRBV6-1; J gene: TRBJ2-5; clone size: NA; CDR3 protein: CASHAPDQETQYF; CDR3 DNA: TGTGCCAGCCACGCCCCAGACCAAGAGACCCAGTACTTC
D gene: TRBD2; V gene: TRBV18; J gene: TRBJ2-3; clone size: once; CDR3 protein: CASSPPSGLTDTQYF; CDR3 DNA: TGTGCCAGCTCACCGCCTAGCGGCCTCACAGATACGCAGTATTTT
D gene: NA; V gene: TRBV5-1; J gene: TRBJ1-5; clone size: NA; CDR3 protein: CASSLGTEVHQPQHF; CDR3 DNA: TGCGCCAGCAGCTTGGGGACAGAGGTCCATCAGCCCCAGCATTTT